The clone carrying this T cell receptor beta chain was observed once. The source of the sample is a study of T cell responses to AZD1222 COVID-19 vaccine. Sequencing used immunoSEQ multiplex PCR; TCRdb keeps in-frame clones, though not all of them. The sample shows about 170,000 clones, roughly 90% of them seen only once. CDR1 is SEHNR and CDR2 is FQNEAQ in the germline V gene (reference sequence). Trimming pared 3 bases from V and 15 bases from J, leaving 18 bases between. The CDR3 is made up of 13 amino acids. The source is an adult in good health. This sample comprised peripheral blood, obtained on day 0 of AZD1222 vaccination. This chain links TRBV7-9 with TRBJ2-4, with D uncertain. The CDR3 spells CASSLMGTDLLYF. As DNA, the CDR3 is TGTGCCAGCAGCTTGATGGGCACGGACCTTTTGTACTTC.